Described below is a single T cell receptor beta chain sequence and its context. The target antigen is unknown. The data stem from a study of early T cells in non-severe SARS-CoV-2 infection. For the study at large: Sequencing of unsorted whole blood was done on bulk RNA, leaving chains unpaired.

Unique molecular identifiers were attached to individual cDNA molecules. TCRdb fed the 5' RACE reads into MiXCR, producing one record per CDR3 protein. The table records roughly 100,000 distinct CDR3 sequences, around 14% of them present only once. Findings and limits, study-wide: Sequences matched to VDJdb favored anti-spike CD8 responses, while private and CD4 specificities were missed.

This CDR3 region has 16 residues. V shed 3 bases and J shed 4 bases, with 16 bases lying between them. Germline CDR1 and CDR2: SGHTA and FQGNSA. What was sequenced was whole blood. The chain joins TRBV7-2 to TRBJ2-1; D could derive from TRBD1 or TRBD2 (5 bases each). The sequence derives from an adult who was a healthcare worker with PCR-confirmed SARS-CoV-2 infection or an uninfected control (not recorded which). CDR3 nucleotides: TGTGCCAGCAGCTTTACCGTGTGGGGGAGTTACAATGAGCAGTTCTTC. It specifies CASSFTVWGSYNEQFF.